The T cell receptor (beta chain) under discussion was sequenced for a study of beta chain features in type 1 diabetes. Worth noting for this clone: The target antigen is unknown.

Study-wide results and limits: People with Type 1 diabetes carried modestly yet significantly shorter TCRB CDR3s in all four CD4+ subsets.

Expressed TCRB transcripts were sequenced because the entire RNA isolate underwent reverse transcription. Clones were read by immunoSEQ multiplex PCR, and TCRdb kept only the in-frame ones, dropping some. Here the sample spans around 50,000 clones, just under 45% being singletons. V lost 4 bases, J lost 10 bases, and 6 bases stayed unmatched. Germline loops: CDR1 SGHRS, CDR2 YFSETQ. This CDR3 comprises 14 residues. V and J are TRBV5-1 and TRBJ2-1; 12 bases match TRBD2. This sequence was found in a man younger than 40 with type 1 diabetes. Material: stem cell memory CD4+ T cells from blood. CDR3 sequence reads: CASSRSGLAGEQFF. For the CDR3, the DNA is TGCGCCAGCAGCCGGAGCGGACTAGCGGGGGAGCAGTTCTTC.